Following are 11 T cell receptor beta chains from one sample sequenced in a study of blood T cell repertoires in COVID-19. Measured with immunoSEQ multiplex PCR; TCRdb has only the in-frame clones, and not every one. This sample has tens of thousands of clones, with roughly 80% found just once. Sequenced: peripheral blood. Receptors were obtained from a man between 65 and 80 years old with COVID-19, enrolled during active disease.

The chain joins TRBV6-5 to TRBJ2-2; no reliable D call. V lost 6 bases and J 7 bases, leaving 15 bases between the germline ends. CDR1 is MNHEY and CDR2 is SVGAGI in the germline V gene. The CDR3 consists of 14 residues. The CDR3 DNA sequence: TGTGCCAGCAGCTCCCTAGGTACGGTCGGGGAGCTGTTTTTT. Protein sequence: CASSSLGTVGELFF.

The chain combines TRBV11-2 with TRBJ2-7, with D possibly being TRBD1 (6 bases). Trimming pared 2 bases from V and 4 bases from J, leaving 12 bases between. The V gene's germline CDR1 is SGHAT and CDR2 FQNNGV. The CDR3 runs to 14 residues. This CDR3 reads CASSLNRALYEQYF. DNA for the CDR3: TGTGCCAGCAGCTTAAACAGGGCCTTATACGAGCAGTACTTC.

The DNA for the CDR3 is TGTGCCACCAGCAGAGATTTTCGTAATTCACCCCTCCACTTT. Translated: CATSRDFRNSPLHF. V gene TRBV15 combines with J gene TRBJ1-6; D is unresolved. The V and J ends lost 0 bases and 6 bases respectively, with 6 bases between them. The CDR3 has 14 residues. Germline values: CDR1 LNHNV, CDR2 YYDKDF (reference sequence).

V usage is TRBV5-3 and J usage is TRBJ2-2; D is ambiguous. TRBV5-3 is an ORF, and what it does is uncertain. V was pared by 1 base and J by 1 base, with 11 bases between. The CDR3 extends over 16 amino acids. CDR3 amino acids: CARSLLPTLNTGELFF. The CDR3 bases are TGTGCCAGAAGCTTGCTTCCTACCTTGAACACCGGGGAGCTGTTTTTT.

The CDR3 loop reads CASSSQGNTGELFF. DNA of the CDR3: TGCGCCAGCAGCTCACAGGGAAACACCGGGGAGCTGTTTTTT. The chain combines TRBV5-1 with TRBJ2-2; tentative D call: TRBD1 (6 bases). V lost 3 bases and J lost 2, with 8 bases in between. Germline CDR1 is SGHRS and CDR2 is YFSETQ. This CDR3 contains 14 residues.

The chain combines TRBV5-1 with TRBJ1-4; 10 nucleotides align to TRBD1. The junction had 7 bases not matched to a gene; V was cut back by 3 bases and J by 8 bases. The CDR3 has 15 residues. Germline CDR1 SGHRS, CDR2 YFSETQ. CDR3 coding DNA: TGCGCCAGCAGCTCGACAGGGGGCGCGGGAGAAAAACTGTTTTTT. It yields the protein CASSSTGGAGEKLFF.

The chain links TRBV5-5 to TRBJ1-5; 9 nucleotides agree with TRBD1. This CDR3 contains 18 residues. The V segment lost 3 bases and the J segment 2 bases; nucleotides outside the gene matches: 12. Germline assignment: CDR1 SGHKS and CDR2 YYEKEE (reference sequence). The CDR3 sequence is CASSSTGTGIGGNQPQHF. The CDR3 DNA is TGTGCCAGCAGCTCCACTGGGACAGGGATTGGGGGCAATCAGCCCCAGCATTTT.

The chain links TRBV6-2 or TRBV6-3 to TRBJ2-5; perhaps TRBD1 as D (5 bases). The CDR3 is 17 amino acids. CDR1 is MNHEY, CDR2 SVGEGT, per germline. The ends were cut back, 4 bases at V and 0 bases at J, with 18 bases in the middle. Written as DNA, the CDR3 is TGTGCCAGCAGTTTGGACAAAAAGACTGAGTACCAAGAGACCCAGTACTTC. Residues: CASSLDKKTEYQETQYF.

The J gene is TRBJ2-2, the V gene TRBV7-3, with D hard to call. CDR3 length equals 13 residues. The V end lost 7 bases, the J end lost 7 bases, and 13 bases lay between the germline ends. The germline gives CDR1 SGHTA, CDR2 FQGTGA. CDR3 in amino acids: CASTRDRGGELFF. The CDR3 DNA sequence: TGTGCCAGCACCAGAGATCGAGGCGGGGAGCTGTTTTTT.

This CDR3 is CASTTRGTVNEQFF. The CDR3 DNA is TGTGCCAGCACCACTCGCGGGACAGTCAATGAGCAGTTCTTC. The chain carries TRBV6-5 and TRBJ2-1, with D perhaps matching TRBD1 (7 bases). Trimming removed 7 bases from V and 6 bases from J, with 16 bases in between. The CDR3 has 14 residues. Germline V CDR1 and CDR2: MNHEY, SVGAGI.

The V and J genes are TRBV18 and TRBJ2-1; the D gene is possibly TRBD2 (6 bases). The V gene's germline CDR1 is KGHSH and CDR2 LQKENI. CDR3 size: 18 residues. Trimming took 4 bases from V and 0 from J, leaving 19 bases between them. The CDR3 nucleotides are TGTGCCAGCTCACTTCAAAGGGGTCCGACTAGCTCCTACAATGAGCAGTTCTTC. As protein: CASSLQRGPTSSYNEQFF.